The rows below give T cell receptor beta chains drawn from one sample of a study of T cell changes during pregnancy in multiple sclerosis. Assay: immunoSEQ multiplex PCR; the TCRdb copy retains only in-frame clones and omits some. The sample consists of some 58,000 clones, around 96% of them appearing once. Sequencing was performed on CD8+ T cells from peripheral blood mononuclear cells, taken after pregnancy. These receptors all come from a female donor with multiple sclerosis, enrolled in a pregnancy study. Both conserved end residues are trimmed from each CDR3.

TRBJ2-7 | TRBV19 | ASSVGTGTSYEQY
TRBJ2-1 | TRBV7-8 | ASSSRWRDEQF
TRBJ2-7 | TRBV5-8 | ASSLRSGYTYEQY
TRBJ2-7 | TRBV28 | ASSFVGEGYEQY
TRBJ2-7 | TRBV19 | ASGLAGGSYEQY
TRBJ2-5 | TRBV4-1 | ASSQYGSEAGGAETQY
TRBJ2-1 | TRBV19 | ASSIGGLAGDEQF
TRBJ1-5 | TRBV19 | ASSIDLLYQPQH
TRBJ2-1 | TRBV19 | ASSISPSNEQF
TRBJ2-1 | TRBV5-6 | ASSLSGRSLAYNEQF
TRBJ2-7 | TRBV5-1 | ASSRTPGQGAYEQY
TRBJ2-1 | TRBV5-4 | ASSLGLAGDEQF
TRBJ1-4 | TRBV9 | ASSTRTGSNEKLF
TRBJ1-1 | TRBV27 | ASSPGQLAEAF
TRBJ1-4 | TRBV27 | ASSFGGSTNEKLF
TRBJ2-1 | TRBV10-1 | ASVTSGRDSSYNEQF
TRBJ2-3 | TRBV7-9 | ASSFQGTGHTQY
TRBJ2-7 | TRBV11-2 | ASSHSLSGGIYEQY
TRBJ2-1 | TRBV14 | ASRQGASLEQF
TRBJ2-1 | TRBV7-3 | ASSPGLAGSYNEQF
TRBJ2-2 | TRBV7-3 | ASSLTGDTGELF
TRBJ2-1 | TRBV7-2 | ASSTHSRVTGVHNEQF
TRBJ2-7 | TRBV9 | ASSVGDSPYEQY
TRBJ2-7 | TRBV5-4 | ASSLKGGRYEQY
TRBJ1-1 | TRBV4-1 | ASSQDGQGMNTEAF